Listed here are 15 T cell receptor beta chains from one sample, sequenced in a study of cytomegalovirus exposure and HLA in healthy donors. The PCR used 60 Vbeta and 13 Jbeta primers. Repertoires were generated with immunoSEQ multiplex PCR, while TCRdb's copy carries only in-frame clones and drops some. The table has approximately 170,000 clones, roughly 80% seen once. The specimen was PBMCs. The receptors here all came from a woman younger than 30 in good health and CMV-seronegative.

The chain combines TRBV7-7 with TRBJ2-2; 10 bases match TRBD1. Germline V gene sequence: CDR1 SSHAT, CDR2 FNYEAQ (reference sequence). This CDR3 is 15 amino acids long. V lost 5 bases and J lost 7; bases outside the gene matches: 7. The DNA of the CDR3 is TGTGCCAGCAGCCGGACAGGGGGATTGGACGGGGAGCTGTTTTTT. Translating gives CASSRTGGLDGELFF.

The chain combines TRBV30 with TRBJ2-1; D may be TRBD1 (6 bases). CDR1 is GTSNPN and CDR2 is SVGIG in the germline V gene (reference sequence). The CDR3 has 12 amino acids. The V and J ends lost 4 bases and 11 bases respectively, with 15 bases between them. DNA for the CDR3: TGTGCCTGGACTACCTTGGGGGCCCAGCAGTTCTTC. Translated, it gives CAWTTLGAQQFF.

The chain carries TRBV7-9 and TRBJ2-4; 11 bases line up with TRBD2. The CDR3 totals 17 residues. The V segment lost 0 bases and the J segment 7 bases; nucleotides outside the gene matches: 8. CDR1 and CDR2 from the germline V gene are SEHNR and FQNEAQ (reference sequence). CDR3 amino acids: CASSLAGLAAGYNIQYF. Here the CDR3 DNA reads TGTGCCAGCAGCTTAGCGGGACTAGCGGCCGGTTACAACATTCAGTACTTC.

This rearrangement joins TRBV28 to TRBJ1-2; possible D gene TRBD1, 5 bases. The V end lost 5 bases, the J end lost 6 bases, and 19 bases lay between the germline ends. CDR3 length equals 15 residues. Germline values: CDR1 MDHEN, CDR2 SYDVKM. In nucleotides, the CDR3 is TGTGCCAGCAGTCCTCGACGGAGGGGAGTTAATGGCTACACCTTC. Amino acids: CASSPRRRGVNGYTF.

In this sample, this clone turned up once. The chain joins TRBV4-2 to TRBJ1-1; 7 positions agree with TRBD1. This CDR3 has 17 residues. V lost 3 bases and J lost 3; bases outside the gene matches: 13. Germline CDR1 reads LGHNA; CDR2 reads YNFKEQ. The CDR3 is CASSHVIFDREDTEAFF. The CDR3 DNA is TGTGCCAGCAGCCATGTGATTTTTGACAGGGAGGACACTGAAGCTTTCTTT.

The V and J genes are TRBV5-6 and TRBJ2-7; D is unclear. The CDR3 contains 15 residues. Per the germline V gene, CDR1 is SGHDT and CDR2 is YYEEEE. V lost 0 bases, J lost 6 bases, and 16 bases lay in between. CDR3 DNA: TGTGCCAGCAGCTTGGATCCGGGTGGTTATGTCGAGCAGTACTTC. This sequence encodes CASSLDPGGYVEQYF.

This sequence joins TRBV10-3 and TRBJ2-2; TRBD1 matches at 7 bases. The junction had 4 bases not matched to a gene; V was cut back by 5 bases and J by 4 bases. The CDR3 covers 14 residues. Germline V gene lookup returns CDR1 ENHRY and CDR2 SYGVKD. CDR3 sequence: CAISRTGSTGELFF. As DNA, the CDR3 is TGTGCCATCAGTCGGACAGGTTCCACCGGGGAGCTGTTTTTT.

This clone was seen a few times. V gene TRBV7-3 combines with J gene TRBJ2-7; 8 positions agree with TRBD1. CDR3 size: 14 residues. Germline CDR1 is SGHTA and CDR2 is FQGTGA. J gave up 3 bases and V 9 bases, and 10 bases lay outside the gene matches. The CDR3, as DNA: TGTGCCAGGAAAGAAAGGGACAGGTGCTACGAGCAGTACTTC. It translates to CARKERDRCYEQYF.

The chain links TRBV11-2 to TRBJ1-2, with TRBD1 as a possible D gene (5 bases). V was shortened by 6 bases and J by 1 base, with 15 bases between the two germline ends. CDR3 length: 15 residues. The germline gives CDR1 SGHAT, CDR2 FQNNGV. The CDR3 sequence: CASRDTSTLNYGYTF. CDR3 DNA: TGTGCCAGCAGGGACACATCTACCCTTAACTATGGCTACACCTTC.

The V gene is TRBV12-5, the J gene TRBJ2-3; the D is unclear. This CDR3 is 12 amino acids long. Per the germline V gene, CDR1 is LGHNT and CDR2 is FRNRAP. Trimming took 4 bases from V and 6 from J, leaving 8 bases between them. CDR3 nucleotides: TGTGCTAGTGGTTCCGATCAGGATACGCAGTATTTT. Protein product: CASGSDQDTQYF.

This sequence joins TRBV30 and TRBJ2-2, with D hard to call. Per the germline V gene, CDR1 is GTSNPN and CDR2 is SVGIG (reference sequence). V lost 3 bases to trimming and J lost 1 base, with 6 bases between them. This CDR3 has 13 residues. CDR3 region: CAWSSVNTGELFF. In nucleotides, the CDR3 is TGTGCCTGGAGCTCTGTGAACACCGGGGAGCTGTTTTTT. The variable domain in full, completed from reference TRBV30 and TRBJ2-2, reads SQTIHQWPATLVQPVGSPLSLECTVEGTSNPNLYWYRQAAGRGLQLLFYSVGIGQISSEVPQNLSASRPQDRQFILSSKKLLLSDSGFYLCAWSSVNTGELFFGEGSRLTVL.

V usage is TRBV7-7 and J usage is TRBJ2-1, with 13 bases identical to TRBD2. Germline loops: CDR1 SSHAT, CDR2 FNYEAQ (reference sequence). There are 16 residues in the CDR3. J lost 5 bases, V lost 5 bases, and 6 bases had no gene match. CDR3 amino acids: CASSPQTSGGHNEQFF. CDR3 in DNA: TGTGCCAGCAGCCCCCAGACTAGCGGGGGGCACAATGAGCAGTTCTTC. The whole variable domain, filled in from reference TRBV7-7 and TRBJ2-1, reads GAGVSQSPRYKVTKRGQDVTLRCDPISSHATLYWYQQALGQGPEFLTYFNYEAQPDKSGLPSDRFSAERPEGSISTLTIQRTEQRDSAMYRCASSPQTSGGHNEQFFGPGTRLTVL.

The chain carries TRBV27 and TRBJ1-2; TRBD1 might be the D (6 bases). The germline V gene has CDR1 MNHEY and CDR2 SMNVEV (reference sequence). The CDR3 has 12 amino acids. V was shortened by 8 bases and J by 4 bases, with 11 bases between the two germline ends. In DNA form, the CDR3 reads TGTGCCAGCGCACAGGGACCCTATGGCTACACCTTC. Translating gives CASAQGPYGYTF.

This chain connects TRBV2 to TRBJ2-3; 7 nucleotides line up with TRBD1. CDR3 length equals 12 residues. V lost 4 bases, J lost 5 bases, and 0 bases stayed unmatched. Looked up from germline, CDR1 is SNHLY and CDR2 is FYNNEI. The CDR3 region is CASSGDRDTQYF. CDR3 DNA: TGTGCCAGCAGTGGGGACAGAGATACGCAGTATTTT.

The chain is built from TRBV6-1 and TRBJ2-7; 7 bases match TRBD1. Germline lookup yields CDR1 MNHNS and CDR2 SASEGT. The CDR3 is 13 amino acids. The V gene end was trimmed by 6 bases and the J gene end by 3 bases; junction bases not matched to a gene: 5. Here the CDR3 reads CASSHRQGYEQYF. CDR3 coding DNA: TGTGCCAGCAGCCACCGACAGGGCTACGAGCAGTACTTC.